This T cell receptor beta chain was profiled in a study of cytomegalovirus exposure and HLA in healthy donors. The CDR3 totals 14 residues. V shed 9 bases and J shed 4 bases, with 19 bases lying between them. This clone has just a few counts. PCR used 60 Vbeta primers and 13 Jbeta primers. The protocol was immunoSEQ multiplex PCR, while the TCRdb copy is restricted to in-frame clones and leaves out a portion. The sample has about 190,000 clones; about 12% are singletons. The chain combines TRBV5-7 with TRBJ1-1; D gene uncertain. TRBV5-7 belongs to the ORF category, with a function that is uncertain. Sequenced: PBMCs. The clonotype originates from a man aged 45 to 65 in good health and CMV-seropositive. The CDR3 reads CATSTSLASTEAFF. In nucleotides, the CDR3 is TGTGCCACTTCGACCTCATTAGCGAGCACTGAAGCTTTCTTT.